The 15 T cell receptor beta chains in this list originate from one sample, sequenced in a study of regulatory and conventional T cells in RAG deficiency. The sorted conventional CD4+ T cells were CD25-low and CD127-high, with genomic DNA sequenced. TCRdb's table, derived via immunoSEQ multiplex PCR, lists solely in-frame clones and lacks some. Among 29,000 or so clones, about 96% were seen once, and the ten largest hold about 0.17%. These data were also filed under a second study, of regulatory T cells. Per that paper: Amplification used 52 TRBV primers and 13 TRBJ primers.

The material sequenced was CD25- CD4+ T cells sorted from blood. These receptors all stem from a human donor in good health.

The chain is built from TRBV7-2 and TRBJ2-7, with D perhaps matching TRBD1 (5 bases). The V end was cut by 1 base, the J end by 3 bases, with 7 bases between. Germline lookup yields CDR1 SGHTA and CDR2 FQGNSA. CDR3 length equals 13 residues. The CDR3 loop reads CASSLVRGYEQYF. For the CDR3, the DNA is TGTGCCAGCAGCTTAGTAAGGGGCTACGAGCAGTACTTC.

The chain combines TRBV7-8 with TRBJ1-6; 7 nucleotides agree with TRBD1. The CDR3 totals 15 residues. V lost 5 bases and J lost 10; bases outside the gene matches: 11. Germline assignment: CDR1 SGHVS and CDR2 FQNEAQ. The CDR3 coding sequence is TGTGCCAGCAGCCCCCCCCAAGGGGGCGGATCACCCCTCCACTTT. Protein: CASSPPQGGGSPLHF.

The chain uses TRBV11-2 and TRBJ2-5; D is unresolved. The germline gives CDR1 SGHAT, CDR2 FQNNGV. The CDR3 has 16 amino acids. V lost 1 base and J lost 2, with 14 bases in between. The DNA of the CDR3 is TGTGCCAGCAGCTTAGCCCCGACGGGTCCACAAGAGACCCAGTACTTC. Protein product: CASSLAPTGPQETQYF.

The J gene is TRBJ2-1, the V gene TRBV7-9, with 11 positions matching TRBD1. The junction had 8 bases not matched to a gene; V was cut back by 4 bases and J by 3 bases. Per the germline V gene, CDR1 is SEHNR and CDR2 is FQNEAQ (reference sequence). CDR3 size: 17 residues. This chain's CDR3 is CASSSGGQGANYNEQFF. CDR3 nucleotides: TGTGCCAGCAGCTCCGGAGGACAGGGGGCAAACTACAATGAGCAGTTCTTC.

This clone has only a few counts. This chain connects TRBV19 to TRBJ1-4, with 7 bases lining up with TRBD1. The CDR3 has 15 amino acids. Germline V CDR1 and CDR2: LNHDA, SQIVND (reference sequence). Trimming cost V 5 bases and J 5 bases; bases outside gene matches: 8. The CDR3 is CASSPWDSVNEKLFF. CDR3 DNA: TGTGCCAGTAGTCCATGGGACAGCGTGAATGAAAAACTGTTTTTT.

V usage is TRBV7-9 and J usage is TRBJ2-4, with a possible D match to TRBD1 (6 bases). The germline gives CDR1 SEHNR, CDR2 FQNEAQ (reference sequence). Trimming pared 5 bases from V and 8 bases from J, leaving 13 bases between. The CDR3 extends over 13 amino acids. The chain's CDR3 is CASSNTGPDIQYF. CDR3 sequence (DNA): TGTGCCAGCAGCAACACAGGGCCCGACATTCAGTACTTC.

This clone was detected once. This chain connects TRBV7-8 to TRBJ1-5, with D unclear. CDR3 length equals 18 residues. Germline loops: CDR1 SGHVS, CDR2 FQNEAQ. Trimming took off 3 bases at V and 5 bases at J, with 23 bases between the two ends. Here the CDR3 DNA reads TGTGCCAGCAGCTTGAAGCGTACGGGAGCAGATGGAGATCAGCCCCAGCATTTT. Its translation is CASSLKRTGADGDQPQHF.

This sequence joins TRBV27 and TRBJ2-1, with 8 bases identical to TRBD2. Germline CDR1 reads MNHEY; CDR2 reads SMNVEV (reference sequence). The V segment lost 5 bases and the J segment 2 bases; nucleotides outside the gene matches: 8. The CDR3 spans 16 residues. CDR3 residues: CASSRKVGGAYNEQFF. The CDR3 DNA reads TGTGCCAGCAGTCGAAAGGTCGGGGGGGCCTACAATGAGCAGTTCTTC.

This chain uses TRBV11-2 with TRBJ2-6, with D tentatively TRBD1 (7 bases). The V and J ends lost 5 bases and 2 bases respectively, with 13 bases between them. Per germline, CDR1 SGHAT and CDR2 FQNNGV. The CDR3 is made up of 16 amino acids. The CDR3 loop reads CASSPGGGPGANVLTF. DNA of the CDR3: TGTGCCAGCAGCCCAGGAGGGGGCCCTGGGGCCAACGTCCTGACTTTC.

The chain employs TRBV19 and TRBJ1-5; D perhaps matches TRBD1 (5 bases). The CDR3 totals 14 residues. Germline loops: CDR1 LNHDA, CDR2 SQIVND (reference sequence). Trimming cost V 3 bases and J 6 bases, with 12 bases left between them. The CDR3 region has the DNA TGTGCCAGTAGTATGGGACTGATCGGTCAGCCCCAGCATTTT. Its translation is CASSMGLIGQPQHF. The variable domain in full, completed from reference TRBV19 and TRBJ1-5, reads DGGITQSPKYLFRKEGQNVTLSCEQNLNHDAMYWYRQDPGQGLRLIYYSQIVNDFQKGDIAEGYSVSREKKESFPLTVTSAQKNPTAFYLCASSMGLIGQPQHFGDGTRLSIL.

The chain has TRBV5-8 and TRBJ1-5; D is perhaps TRBD1 (6 bases). The CDR3 is made up of 16 amino acids. Germline V gene lookup returns CDR1 SGHTS and CDR2 YDEGEE. Trimming pared 4 bases from V and 2 bases from J, leaving 16 bases between. CDR3 DNA: TGTGCCAGCAGCCAGGACAGACATTCTGGCAATCAGCCCCAGCATTTT. Translating it yields CASSQDRHSGNQPQHF.

The chain links TRBV5-8 to TRBJ1-5, with TRBD1 matching 8 bases. This CDR3 contains 18 residues. The J segment lost 0 bases and the V segment lost 5 bases, leaving 13 bases of the junction unmatched. Germline CDR1 SGHTS, CDR2 YDEGEE. CDR3 in amino acids: CASRPTRTGSNSNQPQHF. CDR3 bases: TGTGCCAGCAGGCCTACCCGGACAGGGAGCAATAGCAATCAGCCCCAGCATTTT.

For the CDR3, the DNA is TGTGCCAGCAGCTCGACAGGGAACACTGAAGCTTTCTTT. Protein: CASSSTGNTEAFF. The V and J genes are TRBV7-9 and TRBJ1-1; D might be TRBD1 (6 bases). CDR1 is SEHNR and CDR2 is FQNEAQ in the germline V gene (reference sequence). Trimming stripped 4 bases from V and 1 base from J, with 7 bases between. The length of the CDR3 is 13 residues.

The V call is TRBV4-2, the J call TRBJ1-2; 8 nucleotides match TRBD1. V lost 0 bases to trimming and J lost 4 bases; unmatched junction nucleotides: 16. Germline V gives CDR1 LGHNA, CDR2 YNFKEQ. This CDR3 contains 19 residues. Here the CDR3 reads CASSQDSPIGGQAVYGYTF. The CDR3 DNA sequence: TGTGCCAGCAGCCAAGATTCACCGATCGGGGGACAGGCGGTCTATGGCTACACCTTC.

This sequence joins TRBV9 and TRBJ2-3; 7 bases align to TRBD1. Trimming removed 0 bases from V and 1 base from J; junction bases left unmatched: 2. CDR3 size: 15 residues. Germline loops: CDR1 SGDLS, CDR2 YYNGEE. This CDR3 reads CASSVGGGGTDTQYF. In nucleotides, the CDR3 is TGTGCCAGCAGCGTAGGAGGGGGCGGCACAGATACGCAGTATTTT.